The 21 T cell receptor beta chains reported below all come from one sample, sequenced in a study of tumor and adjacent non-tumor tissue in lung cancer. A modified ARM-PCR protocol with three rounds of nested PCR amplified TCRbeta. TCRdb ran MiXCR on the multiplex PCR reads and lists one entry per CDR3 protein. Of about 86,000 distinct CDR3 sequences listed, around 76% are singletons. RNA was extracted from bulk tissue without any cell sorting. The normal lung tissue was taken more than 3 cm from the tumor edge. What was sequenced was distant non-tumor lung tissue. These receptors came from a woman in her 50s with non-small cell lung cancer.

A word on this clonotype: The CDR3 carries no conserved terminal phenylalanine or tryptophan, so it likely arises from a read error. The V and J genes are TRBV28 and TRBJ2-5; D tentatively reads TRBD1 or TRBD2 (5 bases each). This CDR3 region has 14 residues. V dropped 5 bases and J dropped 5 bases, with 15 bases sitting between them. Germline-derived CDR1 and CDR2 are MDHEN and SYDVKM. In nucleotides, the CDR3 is TGTGCCAGCAGTCCTCCCACGGGGCAGGAGACCCAGTACTCC. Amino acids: CASSPPTGQETQYS.

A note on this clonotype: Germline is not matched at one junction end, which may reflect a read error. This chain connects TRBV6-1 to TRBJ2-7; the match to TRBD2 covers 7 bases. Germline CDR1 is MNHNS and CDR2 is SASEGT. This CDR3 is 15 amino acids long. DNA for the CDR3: TGTGCCAGCAGTGAATTTCAAGCGGGATGGTACGACCAGTACTTC. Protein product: CASSEFQAGWYDQYF.

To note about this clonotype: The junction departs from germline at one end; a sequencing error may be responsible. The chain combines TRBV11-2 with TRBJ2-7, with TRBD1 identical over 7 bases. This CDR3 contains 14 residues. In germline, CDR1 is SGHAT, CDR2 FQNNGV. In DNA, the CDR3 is TGTGCCAGCGGCTTGGTTAGGGACAGCCACGAGCAGTACTTC. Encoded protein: CASGLVRDSHEQYF.

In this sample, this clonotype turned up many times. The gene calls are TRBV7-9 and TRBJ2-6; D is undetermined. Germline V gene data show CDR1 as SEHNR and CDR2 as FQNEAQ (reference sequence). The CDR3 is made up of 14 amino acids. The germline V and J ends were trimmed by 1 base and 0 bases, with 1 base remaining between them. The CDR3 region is CASSLDSGANVLTF. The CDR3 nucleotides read TGTGCCAGCAGCTTAGACTCTGGGGCCAACGTCCTGACTTTC.

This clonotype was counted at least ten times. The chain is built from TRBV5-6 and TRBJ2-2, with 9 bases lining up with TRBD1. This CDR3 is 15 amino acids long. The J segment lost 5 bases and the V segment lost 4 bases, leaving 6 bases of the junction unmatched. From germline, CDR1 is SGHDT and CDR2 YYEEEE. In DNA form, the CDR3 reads TGTGCCAGCAGCGTATTGGACAGGGGAACCGGGGAGCTGTTTTTT. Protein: CASSVLDRGTGELFF.

CDR3 nucleotide sequence: TGCAGCGGGACCAGGGATGCAGACGCTTTCTTT. It encodes CSGTRDADAFF. The chain carries TRBV29-1 and TRBJ1-1; tentatively, D is TRBD1 (5 bases). V lost 7 bases and J lost 11, with 17 bases in between. The CDR3 has 11 amino acids. Germline V CDR1 and CDR2: SQVTM, ANQGSEA.

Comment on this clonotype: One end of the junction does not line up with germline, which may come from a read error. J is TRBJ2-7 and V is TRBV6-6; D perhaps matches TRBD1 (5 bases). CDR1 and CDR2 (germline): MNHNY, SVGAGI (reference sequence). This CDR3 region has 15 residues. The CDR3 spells CVSSKVQVDGYEQYF. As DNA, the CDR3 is TGTGTCAGCAGTAAAGTACAGGTTGATGGTTACGAGCAGTACTTC.

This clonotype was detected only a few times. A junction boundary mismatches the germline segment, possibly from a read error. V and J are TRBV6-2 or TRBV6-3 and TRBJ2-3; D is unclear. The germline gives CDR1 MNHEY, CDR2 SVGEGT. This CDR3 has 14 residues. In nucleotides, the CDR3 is TGTGCCAGCAGCTATAGTGGTGTCACATATACGCAGTATTTT. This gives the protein CASSYSGVTYTQYF.

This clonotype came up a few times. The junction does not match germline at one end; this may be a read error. The CDR3 region is CAISYSGRQGEKLFF. Here the CDR3 DNA reads TGTGCCATCAGTTACTCGGGCAGGCAAGGGGAAAAACTGTTTTTT. The chain has TRBV6-6 and TRBJ1-4, with D hard to call. The germline V gene has CDR1 MNHNY and CDR2 SVGAGI (reference sequence). This CDR3 is built from 15 residues.

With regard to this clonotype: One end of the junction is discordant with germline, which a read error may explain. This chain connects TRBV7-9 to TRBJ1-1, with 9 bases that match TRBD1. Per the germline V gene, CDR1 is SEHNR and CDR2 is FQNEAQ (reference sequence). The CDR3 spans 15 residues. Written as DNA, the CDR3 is TGTGCCAGCAGCTTAGGGGACAGGGAGAACTCTGAAGCTTTCTTT. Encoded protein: CASSLGDRENSEAFF.

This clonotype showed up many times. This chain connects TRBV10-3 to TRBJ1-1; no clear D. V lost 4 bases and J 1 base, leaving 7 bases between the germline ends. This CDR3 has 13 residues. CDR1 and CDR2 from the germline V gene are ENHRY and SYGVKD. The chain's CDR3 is CAISGTENTEAFF. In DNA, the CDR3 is TGTGCCATCAGTGGGACCGAGAACACTGAAGCTTTCTTT.

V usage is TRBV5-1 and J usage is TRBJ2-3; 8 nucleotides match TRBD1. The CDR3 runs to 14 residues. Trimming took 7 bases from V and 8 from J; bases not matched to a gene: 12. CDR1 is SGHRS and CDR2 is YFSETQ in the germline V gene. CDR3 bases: TGCGCCAGCCGCCATGGACAGGGAGGAGGTACGCAGTATTTT. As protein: CASRHGQGGGTQYF.

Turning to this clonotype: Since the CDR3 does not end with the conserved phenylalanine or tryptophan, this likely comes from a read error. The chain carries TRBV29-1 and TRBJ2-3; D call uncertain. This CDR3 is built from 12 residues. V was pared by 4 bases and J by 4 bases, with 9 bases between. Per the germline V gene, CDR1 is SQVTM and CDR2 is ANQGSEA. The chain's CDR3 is CSVVLIADTQYT. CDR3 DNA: TGCAGCGTTGTTTTGATAGCAGATACGCAGTATACT.

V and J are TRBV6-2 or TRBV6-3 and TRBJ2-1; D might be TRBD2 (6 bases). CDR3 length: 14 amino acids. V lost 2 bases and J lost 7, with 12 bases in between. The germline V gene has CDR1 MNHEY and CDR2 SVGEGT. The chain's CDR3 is CASSYIGEVNEQFF. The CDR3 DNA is TGTGCCAGCAGTTACATAGGGGAGGTGAATGAGCAGTTCTTC.

CDR3 bases: TGCGCCAGCAGTCCGGTTGGACTGGGGGTTCTGGACTATGAGCAGTACTTC. Amino acids: CASSPVGLGVLDYEQYF. This sequence joins TRBV5-1 and TRBJ2-7, with TRBD2 as a possible D gene (6 bases). The CDR3 consists of 17 residues. Trimming left V 5 bases short and J 7 bases short, with 28 bases between. Germline loops: CDR1 SGHRS, CDR2 YFSETQ. The variable domain in full, completed from reference TRBV5-1 and TRBJ2-7, reads KAGVTQTPRYLIKTRGQQVTLSCSPISGHRSVSWYQQTPGQGLQFLFEYFSETQRNKGNFPGRFSGRQFSNSRSEMNVSTLELGDSALYLCASSPVGLGVLDYEQYFGPGTRLTVT.

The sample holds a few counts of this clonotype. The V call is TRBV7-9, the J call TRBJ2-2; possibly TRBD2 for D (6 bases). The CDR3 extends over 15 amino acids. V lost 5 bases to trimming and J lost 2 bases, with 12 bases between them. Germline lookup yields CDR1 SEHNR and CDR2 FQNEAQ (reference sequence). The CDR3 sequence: CASSQAGSNTGELFF. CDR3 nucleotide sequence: TGTGCCAGCAGCCAGGCGGGGTCCAACACCGGGGAGCTGTTTTTT. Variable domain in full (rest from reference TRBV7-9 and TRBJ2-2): DTGVSQNPRHKITKRGQNVTFRCDPISEHNRLYWYRQTLGQGPEFLTYFQNEAQLEKSRLLSDRFSAERPKGSFSTLEIQRTEQGDSAMYLCASSQAGSNTGELFFGEGSRLTVL.

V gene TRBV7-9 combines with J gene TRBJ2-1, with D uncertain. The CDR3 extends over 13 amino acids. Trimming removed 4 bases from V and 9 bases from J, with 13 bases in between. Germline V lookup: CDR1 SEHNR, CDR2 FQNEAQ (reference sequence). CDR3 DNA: TGTGCCAGCAGCTCGCCGACGGGTCTTGAGCAGTTCTTC. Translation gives CASSSPTGLEQFF.

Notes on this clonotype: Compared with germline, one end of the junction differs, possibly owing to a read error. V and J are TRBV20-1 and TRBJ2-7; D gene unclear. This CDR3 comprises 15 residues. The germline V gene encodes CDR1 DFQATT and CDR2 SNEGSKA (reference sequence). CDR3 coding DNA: TGCAGTGTTAGAGACCCCTTGGGAAGTCTACACGAGCAGTACTTC. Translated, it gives CSVRDPLGSLHEQYF.

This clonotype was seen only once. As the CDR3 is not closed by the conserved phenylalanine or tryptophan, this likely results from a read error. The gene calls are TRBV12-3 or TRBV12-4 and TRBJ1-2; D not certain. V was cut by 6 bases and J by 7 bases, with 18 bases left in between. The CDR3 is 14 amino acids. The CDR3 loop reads CASSHRDGSGGYTL. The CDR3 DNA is TGTGCCAGCAGCCACAGAGATGGGTCTGGTGGCTACACCTTA.

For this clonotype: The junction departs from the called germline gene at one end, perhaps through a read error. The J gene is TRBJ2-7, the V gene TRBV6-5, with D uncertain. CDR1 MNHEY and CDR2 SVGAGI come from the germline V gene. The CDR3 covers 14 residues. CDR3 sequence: CASSYGDSPYEQYF. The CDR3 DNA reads TGTGCCAGCAGTTACGGGGATAGCCCCTACGAGCAGTATTTC.

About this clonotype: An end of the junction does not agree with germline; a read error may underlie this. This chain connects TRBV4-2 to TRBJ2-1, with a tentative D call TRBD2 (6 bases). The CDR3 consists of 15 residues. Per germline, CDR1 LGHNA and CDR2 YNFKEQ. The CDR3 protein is CASSQEDGGTGKQFF. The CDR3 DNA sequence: TGTGCCAGCAGTCAAGAAGACGGCGGGACGGGTAAGCAGTTCTTC.